This TCR beta chain derives from a study of blood T cell repertoires in COVID-19. Study background: Samples of COVID-19 (acute and convalescent) were obtained from the United States, Italy and Spain.

Clones were sequenced by immunoSEQ multiplex PCR, and TCRdb holds only the in-frame ones, with some missing. The sample shows about 190,000 clones, 80% to 85% of them seen only once. CDR3 length equals 17 residues. Germline CDR1 and CDR2: SGHTA and FQGNSA. Deletions cut 2 bases from V and 4 bases from J, with 20 bases between. Sequencing was carried out using peripheral blood. This receptor was taken from a woman in her thirties or forties with acute or convalescent COVID-19. The chain couples TRBV7-2 to TRBJ2-5; D might be TRBD2 (8 bases). The CDR3 sequence is CASSLSAAGAGGETQYF. The CDR3 bases are TGTGCCAGCAGCTTATCCGCAGCGGGGGCAGGGGGAGAGACCCAGTACTTC.